The T cell receptor beta chain described here comes from a study of OX40 agonist ivuxolimab in advanced cancers. Clones were sequenced by immunoSEQ multiplex PCR, and TCRdb holds only the in-frame ones, with some missing. The data show 80,000 or so clones, 90% to 95% seen once. The CDR3 runs to 12 residues. CDR1 and CDR2 from the germline V gene are LNHDA and SQIVND (reference sequence). Deletions cut 4 bases from V and 9 bases from J, with 10 bases between. The V call is TRBV19, the J call TRBJ2-1, with D tentatively TRBD2 (6 bases). The sequence derives from an adult with an advanced solid tumor such as melanoma, head and neck, liver or kidney cancer. The sequencing used CD4+ or CD8+ T cells sorted from blood, collected in a trial of the OX40 agonist ivuxolimab. The CDR3 region is CASSTTAGEQFF. DNA for the CDR3: TGTGCCAGTAGTACAACAGCGGGTGAGCAGTTCTTC.